A single sample is the source of the 27 T cell receptor beta chains below, sequenced in a study of cytomegalovirus exposure and HLA in healthy donors (dated 2017 in TCRdb). Library preparation was by the immunoSEQ multiplex PCR assay. For the multiplex PCR, a mixture combining 60 forward primers for TCR Vbeta segments and 13 reverse primers for TCR Jbeta segments was used. In TCRdb, the immuneACCESS table is reduced to in-frame sequences with V and J assigned. These tables do not hold every clone; where another copy was compared, an unresolved V gene accounts for under half, and the others remain unexplained. In this sample the table shows about 150,000 clones, 70% to 80% of which occur a single time. The top ten constitute around 13% of the sample. Sequencing was carried out using PBMCs. The receptors originated from a man younger than 45 in good health and CMV-seropositive.

Only a few counts were recorded for this clone. The genes are TRBV29-1 and TRBJ1-2, with a possible D match to TRBD1 (6 bases). The CDR3 is made up of 13 amino acids. Per the germline V gene, CDR1 is SQVTM and CDR2 is ANQGSEA. Trimming took 7 bases from V and 0 from J, leaving 12 bases between them. The CDR3 protein is CSAWTVSNYGYTF. The CDR3 DNA reads as TGCAGCGCTTGGACAGTTTCTAACTATGGCTACACCTTC. Together with reference TRBV29-1 and TRBJ1-2, the CDR3 gives the full variable domain: SAVISQKPSRDICQRGTSLTIQCQVDSQVTMMFWYRQQPGQSLTLIATANQGSEATYESGFVIDKFPISRPNLTFSTLTVSNMSPEDSSIYLCSAWTVSNYGYTFGSGTRLTVV.

The V call is TRBV7-2, the J call TRBJ2-2; TRBD1 might be the D (6 bases). From germline, CDR1 is SGHTA and CDR2 FQGNSA. Trimming stripped 1 base from V and 8 bases from J, with 8 bases between. The CDR3 is 13 amino acids. The CDR3 bases are TGTGCCAGCAGCTTAGGAGGGGGTGGGGAGCTGTTTTTT. Protein: CASSLGGGGELFF.

This clone was counted between two and nine times. The rearrangement joins TRBV7-9 to TRBJ1-4; D gene uncertain. The V end was cut by 0 bases, the J end by 8 bases, with 16 bases between. This CDR3 comprises 16 residues. CDR1 is SEHNR and CDR2 is FQNEAQ in the germline V gene (reference sequence). CDR3: CASSLAPGHGGEKLFF. CDR3 DNA sequence: TGTGCCAGCAGCTTAGCTCCAGGTCACGGAGGAGAAAAACTGTTTTTT.

The V and J genes are TRBV7-2 and TRBJ2-7, with D perhaps matching TRBD1 (5 bases). Germline CDR1 is SGHTA and CDR2 is FQGNSA. CDR3 size: 16 residues. Trimming removed 1 base at V and 0 bases at J, with 13 bases between. The CDR3 protein is CASSLGFGASSYEQYF. The CDR3 region has the DNA TGTGCCAGCAGCTTAGGGTTTGGGGCTAGCTCCTACGAGCAGTACTTC.

This chain joins TRBV4-1 and TRBJ2-7, with 12 bases identical to TRBD2. The germline CDR1 and CDR2 sequences are MGHRA and YSYEKL. This CDR3 spans 17 amino acids. The V gene end was trimmed by 1 base and the J gene end by 3 bases; junction bases not matched to a gene: 7. The CDR3 here is CASSQASTSGSFYEQYF. The CDR3 DNA reads TGCGCCAGCAGCCAAGCCTCGACTAGCGGGAGCTTCTACGAGCAGTACTTC.

The J gene is TRBJ2-7, the V gene TRBV28; TRBD2 matches 9 bases. The CDR3 sequence is 16 residues long. In germline, CDR1 is MDHEN, CDR2 SYDVKM. Trimming cost V 4 bases and J 0 bases; bases outside gene matches: 7. This CDR3 is CASSWQAGGSSYEQYF. CDR3 nucleotide sequence: TGTGCCAGCAGTTGGCAGGCGGGAGGGTCCTCCTACGAGCAGTACTTC.

This clone was recorded once. The gene calls are TRBV5-8 and TRBJ2-7, with 7 bases matching TRBD1. Unmatched junction bases numbered 9, after V lost 5 bases and J lost 7 bases. Germline CDR1 is SGHTS and CDR2 is YDEGEE. CDR3 length: 13 residues. The CDR3 loop is CASRIRQGGEQYF. CDR3 bases: TGTGCCAGCAGAATAAGACAGGGCGGAGAGCAGTACTTC.

The V and J genes are TRBV9 and TRBJ1-4; D not resolved. Germline CDR1 reads SGDLS; CDR2 reads YYNGEE. The CDR3 loop spans 14 amino acids. The V gene lost 2 bases and the J gene lost 0 bases, with 5 bases spanning the gap. CDR3 region: CASSVGTTNEKLFF. CDR3 coding DNA: TGTGCCAGCAGCGTCGGGACAACTAATGAAAAACTGTTTTTT.

The chain is built from TRBV7-9 and TRBJ2-7; 9 positions agree with TRBD1. Per germline, CDR1 SEHNR and CDR2 FQNEAQ (reference sequence). The length of the CDR3 is 19 residues. V trimming: 5 bases; J trimming: 4 bases; junction bases outside the gene matches: 21. CDR3 DNA: TGTGCCAGCAGCCCCCCCATGGTGACAGGGGGATCGGTCAGGTACGAGCAGTACTTC. It specifies CASSPPMVTGGSVRYEQYF.

The rearrangement links TRBV28 to TRBJ2-5, with 9 positions matching TRBD2. The CDR3 sequence is 15 residues long. The V gene end was trimmed by 2 bases and the J gene end by 5 bases; junction bases not matched to a gene: 6. Germline V gives CDR1 MDHEN, CDR2 SYDVKM. For the CDR3, the DNA is TGTGCCAGCAGTTTAAACGCGGGAGGGGGGGAGACCCAGTACTTC. Translating it yields CASSLNAGGGETQYF.

This clone was counted a few times. The rearrangement joins TRBV28 to TRBJ2-7; maybe TRBD2 (5 bases). This CDR3 region has 12 residues. The V gene lost 2 bases and the J gene lost 3 bases, with 5 bases spanning the gap. CDR1 and CDR2 (germline): MDHEN, SYDVKM. The CDR3 coding sequence is TGTGCCAGCAGTTTAAGCGGCTACGAGCAGTACTTC. Protein sequence: CASSLSGYEQYF.

The chain carries TRBV27 and TRBJ1-2, with 9 bases that match TRBD1. V was clipped by 8 bases and J by 6 bases; unmatched bases: 4. Germline CDR1 reads MNHEY; CDR2 reads SMNVEV (reference sequence). This CDR3 region has 12 residues. Written as DNA, the CDR3 is TGTGCCAGCCGGAGACAGGGGGATGGCTACACCTTC. Its translation: CASRRQGDGYTF.

The V and J genes are TRBV28 and TRBJ1-2; TRBD1 matches at 7 bases. The CDR3 is 14 amino acids. In germline, CDR1 is MDHEN, CDR2 SYDVKM. V lost 4 bases to trimming and J lost 4 bases; unmatched junction nucleotides: 6. The CDR3 is CASSSGTAVYGYTF. The DNA of the CDR3 is TGTGCCAGCAGTTCAGGGACAGCCGTCTATGGCTACACCTTC.

This clone was seen more than once but under ten times. This chain joins TRBV19 and TRBJ2-2; no clear D. The CDR3 is 17 amino acids. Between the trimmed V and J ends, which lost 1 base and 1 base, there was a span of 13 bases. Germline V gene lookup returns CDR1 LNHDA and CDR2 SQIVND (reference sequence). CDR3 region: CASSIGAHLKNTGELFF. CDR3 coding DNA: TGTGCCAGTAGTATAGGGGCACACCTCAAGAACACCGGGGAGCTGTTTTTT.

V gene TRBV6-5 combines with J gene TRBJ2-3; 8 nucleotides line up with TRBD2. The V segment lost 2 bases and the J segment 4 bases; nucleotides outside the gene matches: 2. This CDR3 has 14 amino acids. Per the germline V gene, CDR1 is MNHEY and CDR2 is SVGAGI. This CDR3 reads CASSYSGGSDTQYF. The CDR3 nucleotides are TGTGCCAGCAGTTACAGCGGGGGCTCAGATACGCAGTATTTT.

In its sample, this clone is medium-sized. The rearrangement links TRBV27 to TRBJ2-1; 9 nucleotides align to TRBD2. CDR1 and CDR2 from the germline V gene are MNHEY and SMNVEV (reference sequence). Trimming removed 3 bases from V and 9 bases from J; junction bases left unmatched: 12. CDR3 length: 16 amino acids. This CDR3 reads CASSLVPGLAGGEQFF. The CDR3 DNA is TGTGCCAGCAGTTTGGTTCCGGGACTAGCCGGCGGTGAGCAGTTCTTC.

The chain joins TRBV5-1 to TRBJ1-2; the D gene is possibly TRBD1 (5 bases). V was pared by 4 bases and J by 6 bases, with 10 bases between. Germline V CDR1 and CDR2: SGHRS, YFSETQ. This CDR3 contains 12 residues. CDR3 region: CASSRGQDGYTF. The CDR3 DNA is TGCGCCAGCAGCAGGGGTCAGGATGGCTACACCTTC.

This chain uses TRBV25-1 with TRBJ2-1, with TRBD1 identical over 8 bases. Germline V lookup: CDR1 MGHDK, CDR2 SYGVNS. V was clipped by 0 bases and J by 8 bases; unmatched bases: 3. The CDR3 runs 14 residues. The CDR3 sequence: CASSEYGQGYEQFF. The DNA of the CDR3 is TGTGCCAGCAGTGAATACGGACAGGGTTATGAGCAGTTCTTC.

This rearrangement joins TRBV6-4 to TRBJ2-2, with 11 bases that match TRBD1. CDR3 length equals 16 residues. V dropped 5 bases and J dropped 6; count of bases not matched to a gene: 8. CDR1 is MRHNA and CDR2 is SNTAGT in the germline V gene. CDR3 coding DNA: TGTGCCAGCAGTACACAGGACAGGGGGCTGGCCGGGGAGCTGTTTTTT. It is translated as CASSTQDRGLAGELFF.

The gene calls are TRBV6-4 and TRBJ1-1, with 7 bases identical to TRBD1. The trim removed 9 bases at V and 0 bases at J, leaving 4 bases unmatched. Germline assignment: CDR1 MRHNA and CDR2 SNTAGT. The CDR3 is made up of 13 amino acids. The CDR3 is CARSRGMNTEAFF. CDR3 nucleotides: TGTGCCAGAAGCAGGGGGATGAACACTGAAGCTTTCTTT.

This clone was seen only a few times. V usage is TRBV10-3 and J usage is TRBJ1-3, with unresolved D. Germline assignment: CDR1 ENHRY and CDR2 SYGVKD. The V gene lost 4 bases and the J gene lost 0 bases, with 16 bases spanning the gap. The CDR3 has 17 residues. The CDR3 DNA is TGTGCCATCAGTGGCCCGACTCTGCATGTCTCTGGAAACACCATATATTTT. Its protein is CAISGPTLHVSGNTIYF.

The count of this clone is one. The chain uses TRBV7-3 and TRBJ1-4; 10 bases fit TRBD1. Germline lookup yields CDR1 SGHTA and CDR2 FQGTGA. CDR3 length equals 15 residues. J gave up 8 bases and V 5 bases, and 8 bases lay outside the gene matches. The CDR3 DNA reads as TGTGCCAGCAGCGGGACAGGGGCTTCGGAGGAAAAACTGTTTTTT. Its translation is CASSGTGASEEKLFF.

The chain is built from TRBV7-8 and TRBJ1-5, with 9 bases fitting TRBD1. This CDR3 region has 18 residues. CDR1 and CDR2 from the germline V gene are SGHVS and FQNEAQ. Trimming removed 2 bases from V and 3 bases from J; junction bases left unmatched: 11. CDR3 in amino acids: CASSLMTGDRDTNQPQHF. The CDR3 bases are TGTGCCAGCAGCTTAATGACCGGGGACAGGGATACCAATCAGCCCCAGCATTTT.

The chain employs TRBV9 and TRBJ2-7, with D maybe TRBD2 (6 bases). Trimming shortened V by 4 bases and J by 2 bases, and 19 bases separated the two germline ends. The CDR3 length is 16 residues. Germline CDR1 reads SGDLS; CDR2 reads YYNGEE. The CDR3 here is CASSPRENSRPYEQYF. The CDR3 DNA is TGTGCCAGCAGCCCGCGGGAAAACAGCCGACCCTACGAGCAGTACTTC.

This sequence joins TRBV7-3 and TRBJ2-1; TRBD2 agrees at 9 bases. Unmatched junction bases numbered 7, after V lost 5 bases and J lost 5 bases. The CDR3 consists of 15 residues. Germline CDR1 reads SGHTA; CDR2 reads FQGTGA. The CDR3 spells CASSLSSGTNNEQFF. The CDR3 coding sequence is TGTGCCAGCAGCCTATCTAGCGGGACCAACAATGAGCAGTTCTTC.

The chain couples TRBV5-1 to TRBJ2-3; TRBD2 matches 8 bases. The CDR3 consists of 15 residues. Trimming removed 1 base from V and 1 base from J; junction bases left unmatched: 2. Germline CDR1 reads SGHRS; CDR2 reads YFSETQ. The CDR3 protein is CASSLSLAGTDTQYF. The CDR3 bases are TGCGCCAGCAGCTTGTCACTAGCGGGCACAGATACGCAGTATTTT.

The V and J genes are TRBV7-6 and TRBJ1-1; 7 bases are shared with TRBD1. Germline CDR1 is SGHVS and CDR2 is FNYEAQ. Trimming took 4 bases from V and 4 from J; bases not matched to a gene: 6. The CDR3 length is 14 residues. The CDR3: CASSSSRDSTEAFF. The CDR3 DNA follows: TGTGCCAGCAGCTCCTCCCGGGACAGCACTGAAGCTTTCTTT. Supplemented by reference TRBV7-6 and TRBJ1-1, the full variable domain reads GAGVSQSPRYKVTKRGQDVALRCDPISGHVSLYWYRQALGQGPEFLTYFNYEAQQDKSGLPNDRFSAERPEGSISTLTIQRTEQRDSAMYRCASSSSRDSTEAFFGQGTRLTVV.